The clone carrying this TCR beta chain occurred a few times. What it binds is not known. Germline CDR1 and CDR2: MRHNA and SNTAGT. V trimming: 3 bases; J trimming: 6 bases; junction bases outside the gene matches: 5. The CDR3 spans 14 residues. Both 60 Vbeta primers and 13 Jbeta primers went into the PCR. Some clones are missing from TCRdb's copy, which holds only in-frame ones; the method was immunoSEQ multiplex PCR. Of fewer than 85,000 clones in the sample, 60% to 80% are singletons; the top ten hold about 12%. The entry originates in a study of cytomegalovirus exposure and HLA in healthy donors. Notes on the study in general: In a later analysis, at a false discovery rate of 0.05, under 20,000 TCR beta sequences matched HLA alleles. Cytomegalovirus status was reportedly diagnosed by the classifier with high specificity and sensitivity. DRB1 showed the most TCR associations and HLA-C the fewest in a later analysis, as rates varied by HLA locus. Cytomegalovirus-associated status was assigned to 150 to 200 TCR beta chains.

The chain recombines TRBV6-4 with TRBJ2-1; 7 bases are a match to TRBD1. The receptor comes from a woman aged 40-49 years in good health and CMV-seropositive. The sequenced material came from PBMCs. CDR3 coding DNA: TGTGCCAGCAGTGAGACAGGGCCGGGCAATGAGCAGTTCTTC. Protein product: CASSETGPGNEQFF.